This T cell receptor beta chain emerged from a study of radiotherapy plus CTLA-4 blockade in lung cancer. For the study at large: Among all patients, 18% showed objective responses, while about 34% had disease control.

In germline, CDR1 is SNHLY, CDR2 FYNNEI. V was shortened by 3 bases and J by 1 base, with 10 bases between the two germline ends. The CDR3 loop spans 15 amino acids. Patients in the study, people with chemo-refractory metastatic non-small-cell lung cancer, received focal radiation plus ipilimumab CTLA-4 blockade. Repertoires were generated with immunoSEQ multiplex PCR, while TCRdb's copy carries only in-frame clones and drops some. The sample shows roughly 45,000 clones, 63% of them seen only once. The chain is built from TRBV2 and TRBJ1-3; D gene ambiguous. Sequencing used peripheral blood, obtained from a patient treated with radiotherapy plus ipilimumab. This receptor was identified in a human donor with non-small cell lung cancer who had a partial response to radiotherapy plus ipilimumab. The CDR3 DNA sequence: TGTGCCAGCAGTGAGGGCAGGTATTCTGGAAACACCATATATTTT. Its protein is CASSEGRYSGNTIYF. Based on the CDR3 plus reference TRBV2 and TRBJ1-3, the full variable domain is EPEVTQTPSHQVTQMGQEVILRCVPISNHLYFYWYRQILGQKVEFLVSFYNNEISEKSEIFDDQFSVERPDGSNFTLKIRSTKLEDSAMYFCASSEGRYSGNTIYFGEGSWLTVV.